The next 22 T cell receptor beta chains were all read from a single sample in a study of blood T cell repertoires in COVID-19. TCRdb keeps only in-frame clones here, not all; method: immunoSEQ multiplex PCR. The data contain around 150,000 clones, 85% to 90% of them singletons. Sequencing was done on a sample of peripheral blood. The origin of the receptors is a woman aged 60-75 years with active COVID-19.

The chain employs TRBV3-1 (or the pseudogene TRBV3-2) and TRBJ2-5; no firm D call. This CDR3 has 13 amino acids. Trimming stripped 0 bases from V and 7 bases from J, with 9 bases between. CDR1 is LGHDT, CDR2 YNNKEL, per germline (reference sequence). Here the CDR3 DNA reads TGTGCCAGCAGCCAAGATAGATGTGGGACCCAGTACTTC. Protein: CASSQDRCGTQYF.

This chain connects TRBV12-2 to TRBJ2-7; TRBD2 was called by the table and not checked on the DNA. TRBV12-2 is given as a pseudogene. CDR3 length equals 14 residues. CDR3: CASRLERFSYEQYF. Written as DNA, the CDR3 is TGTGCAAGTCGCTTAGAGCGGTTCTCCTACGAGCAGTACTTC.

This sequence joins TRBV7-2 and TRBJ2-3, with D tentatively TRBD1 (5 bases). Germline lookup yields CDR1 SGHTA and CDR2 FQGNSA. Trimming took 4 bases from V and 6 from J, leaving 11 bases between them. The CDR3 has 13 residues. CDR3 DNA sequence: TGTGCCAGCAGCTCCAGGGTTTCTGATACGCAGTATTTT. Translating it yields CASSSRVSDTQYF.

The chain couples TRBV19 to TRBJ2-1, with D perhaps TRBD1 (6 bases). CDR3 length: 14 residues. Germline V CDR1 and CDR2: LNHDA, SQIVND (reference sequence). The V and J ends lost 4 bases and 1 base respectively, with 8 bases between them. CDR3 protein: CASSRGQSYNEQFF. CDR3 bases: TGTGCCAGTAGTAGGGGGCAGTCCTACAATGAGCAGTTCTTC.

This rearrangement joins TRBV19 to TRBJ1-2; D not certain. Looked up from germline, CDR1 is LNHDA and CDR2 is SQIVND (reference sequence). This CDR3 contains 13 residues. V lost 5 bases to trimming and J lost 4 bases, with 11 bases between them. Here the CDR3 reads CASSSSGLYGYTF. The CDR3, as DNA: TGTGCCAGTAGTTCGTCCGGACTCTATGGCTACACCTTC.

CDR3 bases: TGTGCCACCCAGGACATGAACACTGAAGCTTTCTTT. It yields the protein CATQDMNTEAFF. The J gene is TRBJ1-1, the V gene TRBV6-6, with D perhaps TRBD1 (5 bases). The germline gives CDR1 MNHNY, CDR2 SVGAGI (reference sequence). The V gene lost 10 bases and the J gene lost 0 bases, with 9 bases spanning the gap. The CDR3 is made up of 12 amino acids.

The chain recombines TRBV27 with TRBJ1-2; 7 bases agree with TRBD1. CDR3 length: 15 residues. Germline CDR1 is MNHEY and CDR2 is SMNVEV (reference sequence). V shed 5 bases and J 6 bases; nucleotides not matched to a gene: 12. CDR3 DNA sequence: TGTGCCAGCAGTACCAGACAGGGAAAAAGTCATGGCTACACCTTC. Its protein is CASSTRQGKSHGYTF.

This chain connects TRBV28 to TRBJ2-7, with D possibly being TRBD1 (5 bases). Germline lookup yields CDR1 MDHEN and CDR2 SYDVKM. CDR3 length equals 10 residues. Trimming left V 8 bases short and J 5 bases short, with 7 bases between. CDR3 in DNA: TGTGCCAGCGGCAGGGACGAGCAGTACTTC. This sequence encodes CASGRDEQYF.

Here the CDR3 DNA reads TGTGCCAGCAGTCCGCTGACACCGAACTATGGCTACACCTTC. Amino acids: CASSPLTPNYGYTF. V gene TRBV28 combines with J gene TRBJ1-2; D remains unclear. Germline V gives CDR1 MDHEN, CDR2 SYDVKM. The CDR3 runs 14 residues. V was cut by 5 bases and J by 2 bases, with 12 bases left in between.

The rearrangement uses TRBV4-1 and TRBJ2-2; 7 bases align to TRBD1. The V and J ends lost 0 bases and 6 bases, in that order; junction bases with no gene match: 4. The CDR3 has 15 residues. CDR1 is MGHRA and CDR2 is YSYEKL in the germline V gene. CDR3: CASSQDRGPPGELFF. The CDR3 region has the DNA TGCGCCAGCAGCCAAGATAGGGGGCCTCCCGGGGAGCTGTTTTTT.

V and J are TRBV7-9 and TRBJ1-4, with D possibly matching TRBD1 (5 bases). This CDR3 is 15 amino acids long. Germline values: CDR1 SEHNR, CDR2 FQNEAQ (reference sequence). Between the trimmed V and J ends, which lost 1 base and 5 bases, there was a span of 11 bases. CDR3 in DNA: TGTGCCAGCAGCTTAGGTGCAGGGAGGAATGAAAAACTGTTTTTT. Protein product: CASSLGAGRNEKLFF.

The rearrangement links TRBV6-5 to TRBJ2-1; D might be TRBD1 (6 bases). V was shortened by 2 bases and J by 10 bases, with 9 bases between the two germline ends. The CDR3 loop spans 12 amino acids. Germline V gives CDR1 MNHEY, CDR2 SVGAGI. This chain's CDR3 is CASSYQGKEQFF. The CDR3 DNA reads as TGTGCCAGCAGTTACCAGGGGAAGGAGCAGTTCTTC.

A word on this clone: Other DNA sequences from this sample encode an identical CDR3 as well. The V gene is TRBV18, the J gene TRBJ2-7, with TRBD1 as a possible D gene (5 bases). Trimming took off 4 bases at V and 3 bases at J, with 10 bases between the two ends. Germline CDR1 reads KGHSH; CDR2 reads LQKENI. The CDR3 covers 13 residues. The CDR3 is CASSRTGGYEQYF. In DNA, the CDR3 is TGTGCCAGCTCACGAACAGGCGGCTACGAGCAGTACTTC.

This sequence joins TRBV5-6 and TRBJ1-5; D remains unclear. The length of the CDR3 is 17 residues. Germline V gives CDR1 SGHDT, CDR2 YYEEEE. V lost 4 bases and J 1 base, leaving 18 bases between the germline ends. CDR3 in amino acids: CASSQQLMKVSNQPQHF. The DNA of the CDR3 is TGTGCCAGCAGCCAACAACTAATGAAGGTAAGCAATCAGCCCCAGCATTTT. Filled out from reference TRBV5-6 and TRBJ1-5, the complete variable domain reads DAGVTQSPTHLIKTRGQQVTLRCSPKSGHDTVSWYQQALGQGPQFIFQYYEEEERQRGNFPDRFSGHQFPNYSSELNVNALLLGDSALYLCASSQQLMKVSNQPQHFGDGTRLSIL.

The chain combines TRBV4-3 with TRBJ2-2, with 13 bases that match TRBD2. Losses at the gene ends were 0 bases for V and 4 bases for J; bases not matched to a gene: 5. CDR1 is LGHNA and CDR2 is YSLEER in the germline V gene. The CDR3 is made up of 18 amino acids. CDR3 in DNA: TGCGCCAGCAGCCAAGACCGACTAGCGGGAGGACCCACCGGGGAGCTGTTTTTT. Protein: CASSQDRLAGGPTGELFF.

Concerning this clone: In the same sample, other DNA sequences code for this CDR3. The V and J genes are TRBV7-2 and TRBJ1-2; TRBD1 matches at 9 bases. The CDR3 is made up of 15 amino acids. In germline, CDR1 is SGHTA, CDR2 FQGNSA. V gave up 5 bases and J gave up 2 bases; unmatched junction bases: 6. CDR3 coding DNA: TGTGCCAGCAGCCCGCGGACAGGGGCCAACTATGGCTACACCTTC. Its protein product is CASSPRTGANYGYTF.

V gene TRBV18 combines with J gene TRBJ2-1; 11 bases line up with TRBD2. CDR3 length equals 15 residues. V gave up 2 bases and J gave up 8 bases; unmatched junction bases: 5. Germline values: CDR1 KGHSH, CDR2 LQKENI. This CDR3 is CASSPGLAGNYEQFF. DNA of the CDR3: TGTGCCAGCTCACCAGGACTAGCGGGTAACTATGAGCAGTTCTTC.

In its sample, this clone was seen once. The V call is TRBV28, the J call TRBJ1-2; no reliable D call. The CDR3 runs 11 residues. V dropped 8 bases and J dropped 7 bases, with 11 bases sitting between them. The germline gives CDR1 MDHEN, CDR2 SYDVKM. CDR3 bases: TGTGCCAGCCAGGTCCTCCTTGGCTACACCTTC. Translated, it gives CASQVLLGYTF.

This sequence joins TRBV5-6 and TRBJ1-2, with D tentatively TRBD1 (6 bases). CDR1 and CDR2 from the germline V gene are SGHDT and YYEEEE. The CDR3 has 14 residues. V was clipped by 0 bases and J by 5 bases, with 11 bases between them. The CDR3 loop is CASSLDRASYGYTF. DNA for the CDR3: TGTGCCAGCAGCTTGGACAGGGCCTCATATGGCTACACCTTC. The full variable domain, completed using reference TRBV5-6 and TRBJ1-2, is DAGVTQSPTHLIKTRGQQVTLRCSPKSGHDTVSWYQQALGQGPQFIFQYYEEEERQRGNFPDRFSGHQFPNYSSELNVNALLLGDSALYLCASSLDRASYGYTFGSGTRLTVV.

This clone has a single count. J is TRBJ1-1 and V is TRBV13; unclear D gene. The CDR3 spans 13 residues. V shed 0 bases and J shed 7 bases, with 9 bases lying between them. Germline lookup yields CDR1 PRHDT and CDR2 FYEKMQ (reference sequence). DNA of the CDR3: TGTGCCAGCAGCTTAGGGAGAGTCGGTGAAGCTTTCTTT. This translates into CASSLGRVGEAFF. The full variable domain, rest sourced from reference TRBV13 and TRBJ1-1, is AAGVIQSPRHLIKEKRETATLKCYPIPRHDTVYWYQQGPGQDPQFLISFYEKMQSDKGSIPDRFSAQQFSDYHSELNMSSLELGDSALYFCASSLGRVGEAFFGQGTRLTVV.

Here the CDR3 reads CSVGQSNSNQPQHF. The CDR3 coding sequence is TGCAGCGTCGGACAGAGCAATAGCAATCAGCCCCAGCATTTT. V gene TRBV29-1 combines with J gene TRBJ1-5, with D tentatively TRBD1 (6 bases). CDR1 is SQVTM and CDR2 is ANQGSEA in the germline V gene. With 6 bases removed from V and 0 bases from J, the gap between germline ends came to 12 bases. The CDR3 is 14 amino acids.

The chain combines TRBV6-5 with TRBJ1-1; possible D gene TRBD1, 5 bases. V was shortened by 10 bases and J by 0 bases, with 18 bases between the two germline ends. Germline V gene data show CDR1 as MNHEY and CDR2 as SVGAGI. The CDR3 is 15 amino acids. This CDR3 is CATARARSMNTEAFF. The CDR3 DNA follows: TGTGCCACCGCCAGGGCGCGGTCGATGAACACTGAAGCTTTCTTT.